This T cell receptor (beta chain) was captured by sequencing in a study of T cell responses to AZD1222 COVID-19 vaccine (dated by TCRdb to about 2021). With respect to the entire study: Because spike-specific TCR depth and breadth did not differ between the two schedules, AZD1222 recipients who got a second dose at roughly 4 weeks were pooled with those who got a second dose at roughly 12 weeks. TCR sequencing covered over 230 trial participants: 200 to 210 given two doses of AZD1222 and 26 given two doses of MenACWY control vaccine. Trial participants were enrolled by age into subgroups of 18-55, 56-69 and 70-plus years, and approximately 150, 30 and 60 TCR-sequenced participants, respectively, were included in these subgroups.

The CDR3 regions of human TCRbeta chains were analyzed by immunosequencing. Per the original workflow: Repertoire TCRs were checked for matches against a reference library of SARS-CoV-2-specific TCRs that had been generated using the MIRA antigen-specificity platform. Breadth meant the fraction of unique TCRs that were SARS-CoV-2-associated, whereas depth meant the fraction of total T cells that were SARS-CoV-2-associated. Each spike-specific TCR was assigned to its reactive spike region and to a CD4 or CD8 class using the MIRA data. Log10-transformed breadth and depth values were compared by one-way ANOVA with Sidak's multiple comparisons tests. TCRdb mirrors the immuneACCESS table, restricted to in-frame sequences. Some clones are absent from its copies; in checked studies, under half trace to an unresolved V gene, and the reason for the others is unknown. V, J and clone size are taken as reported in that table, and D and trimming were inferred from the DNA itself. The sample yields approximately 110,000 clones; roughly 84% were counted once. The ten largest clones represent 9.8% of the sample.

This clone counts as medium-sized (0.01 to 0.1%). It lacks a known antigen. No base quality information exists; no much larger clone differs at one position. The study at large found these results: No day 14 peak-response samples were available, so repertoires were characterized only after the peak T cell response. The vaccine-associated CD4 TCRs covered the entire spike protein, and the dominant responses fell in regions 160-218 and 743-854. A significant rise in spike-specific TCR breadth and depth was observed after two AZD1222 doses relative to day 0 and relative to MenACWY recipients. Conclusions about previously exposed vaccinees are limited because only a handful of AZD1222 recipients were SARS-CoV-2 seropositive at baseline. Participants were mostly white British, with more females than males. The authors suggested clonal diversity may have been underestimated. In the small 56-69-year group, the increase in depth fell short of significance, most likely because of low power. Epitopes outside the regions mutated in the B.1.351 and B.1.1.7 variants were reportedly recognized by nearly half of the unique spike-specific TCRs.

The intended sense of this specimen's time point label: baseline before first vaccination. Vaccinee samples came from UK trials COV001 and COV002, including a single-blind randomized controlled phase 2/3 trial of AZD1222 (ChAdOx1 nCoV-19) in healthy adults. Trial participant PBMC samples were collected at day 0 and day 28 after the second dose for TCRbeta chain sequencing. Its CDR3 holds 11 amino acids, cysteine through phenylalanine. The entry retains the CDR3 DNA only, 33 bases that are in frame from base 1. CDR1 and CDR2 are drawn from the germline V gene (reference sequence): DFQATT, SNEGSKA. Trimming costs V 6 bases and J 7 bases, and their ends lie 10 bases apart.

The chain is made from TRBV20-1 and TRBJ2-1; no confident D gene assignment can be made. The clonotype comes from an adult in good health. This sample comprised peripheral blood, obtained on day 0 of AZD1222 vaccination. The CDR3 is CSASNLNEQFF. The DNA sequence reads TGCAGTGCCTCAAACCTTAATGAGCAGTTCTTC.